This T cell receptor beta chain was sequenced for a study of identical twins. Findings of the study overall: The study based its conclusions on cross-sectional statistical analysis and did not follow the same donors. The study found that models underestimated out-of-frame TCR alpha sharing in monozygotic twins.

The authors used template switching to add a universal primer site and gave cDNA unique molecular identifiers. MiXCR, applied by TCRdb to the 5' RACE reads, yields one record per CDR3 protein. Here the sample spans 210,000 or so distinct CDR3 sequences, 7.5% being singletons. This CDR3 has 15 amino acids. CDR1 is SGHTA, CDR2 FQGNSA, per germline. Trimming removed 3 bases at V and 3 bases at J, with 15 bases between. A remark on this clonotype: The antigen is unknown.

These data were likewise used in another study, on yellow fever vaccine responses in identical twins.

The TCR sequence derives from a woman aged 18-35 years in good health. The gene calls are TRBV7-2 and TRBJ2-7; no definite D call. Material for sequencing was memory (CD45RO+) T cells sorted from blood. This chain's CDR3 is CASSFYLGQGYEQYF. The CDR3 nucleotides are TGTGCCAGCAGCTTCTATTTAGGCCAAGGCTACGAGCAGTACTTC.